The clone carrying this T cell receptor beta chain came up a few times. Antigen: not known. This specimen comes from a study of T cell repertoires in cytomegalovirus infection. Study as a whole: From public TCR beta signatures came an indication of both CMV infection and matching HLA type. Whole-study findings and limits: Across the ex vivo response, the dominant clonotypes were HLA-C-restricted CMV-specific TCR beta clonotypes. Totalled public TCR beta family frequency picked out people who carried CMV plus the relevant HLA.

Using its own MiXCR run on the reads, TCRdb lists one record per CDR3 protein. The table shows 100,000 to 150,000 distinct CDR3 sequences, with roughly a quarter occurring only once. Trimming left V 7 bases short and J 11 bases short, with 16 bases between. This CDR3 is built from 12 residues. The J gene is TRBJ2-3, the V gene TRBV12-3 or TRBV12-4; possible D gene TRBD1, 5 bases. The sample taken for sequencing was PBMCs, sequenced either directly or after in vitro stimulation (not recorded which). This clonotype was sampled from a human donor in good health (CMV status not recorded). Some clones in this sample may be carry-over from other donors' samples. The CDR3 sequence: CASTPGAIWQYF. The CDR3 DNA follows: TGTGCCAGCACCCCTGGGGCCATCTGGCAGTATTTT.